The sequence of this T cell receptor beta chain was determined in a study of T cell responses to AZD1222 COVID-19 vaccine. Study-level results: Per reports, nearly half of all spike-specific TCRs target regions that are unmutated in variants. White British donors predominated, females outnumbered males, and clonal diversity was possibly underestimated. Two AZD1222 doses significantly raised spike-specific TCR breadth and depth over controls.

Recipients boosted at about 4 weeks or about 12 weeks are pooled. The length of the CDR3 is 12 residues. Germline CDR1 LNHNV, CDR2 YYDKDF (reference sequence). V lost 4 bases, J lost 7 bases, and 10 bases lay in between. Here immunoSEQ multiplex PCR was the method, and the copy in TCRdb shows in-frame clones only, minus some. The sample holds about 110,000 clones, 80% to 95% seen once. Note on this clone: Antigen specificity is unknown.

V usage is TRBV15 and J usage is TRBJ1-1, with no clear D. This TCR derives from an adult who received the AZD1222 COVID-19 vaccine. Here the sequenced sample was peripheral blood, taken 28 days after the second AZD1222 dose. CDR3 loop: CATSKTGREAFF. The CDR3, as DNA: TGTGCCACCAGCAAAACCGGGCGTGAAGCTTTCTTT.